The 11 T cell receptor beta chains below were found in one sample sequenced in a study of blood T cell repertoires in COVID-19 (dated by TCRdb to the early 2020s). The library came from the immunoSEQ multiplex PCR assay. Imported from immuneACCESS, the table was reduced by TCRdb to in-frame sequences with V and J called. These copies leave out some clones; in studies compared against another copy, an unresolved V gene accounts for under half, and the cause of the remainder is not known. This sample holds tens of thousands of clones; roughly four fifths were observed only once. The top ten hold 40% to 50% of the sample. Sequencing used peripheral blood. The origin of the receptors is a man older than 75 with active or convalescent COVID-19.

The chain carries TRBV28 and TRBJ2-2, with 13 bases matching TRBD2. Germline V gene lookup returns CDR1 MDHEN and CDR2 SYDVKM. The CDR3 consists of 16 residues. The V gene end was trimmed by 4 bases and the J gene end by 9 bases; junction bases not matched to a gene: 8. The CDR3 region is CASSSPGTSGTWELFF. The CDR3 region has the DNA TGTGCCAGCAGTTCCCCCGGGACTAGCGGGACGTGGGAGCTGTTTTTT. The whole variable domain, filled in from reference TRBV28 and TRBJ2-2, reads DVKVTQSSRYLVKRTGEKVFLECVQDMDHENMFWYRQDPGLGLRLIYFSYDVKMKEKGDIPEGYSVSREKKERFSLILESASTNQTSMYLCASSSPGTSGTWELFFGEGSRLTVL.

The rearrangement uses TRBV6-4 and TRBJ1-6, with TRBD1 matching 9 bases. V dropped 3 bases and J dropped 8; count of bases not matched to a gene: 5. Germline assignment: CDR1 MRHNA and CDR2 SNTAGT. The CDR3 spans 15 residues. The CDR3 nucleotides are TGTGCCAGCAGTGAAGGGACAGGGCAACATTCACCCCTCCACTTT. It is translated as CASSEGTGQHSPLHF.

This chain connects TRBV30 to TRBJ2-7; D perhaps matches TRBD2 (6 bases). Germline V gene sequence: CDR1 GTSNPN, CDR2 SVGIG (reference sequence). This CDR3 region has 11 residues. V shed 3 bases and J shed 6 bases, with 9 bases lying between them. In DNA, the CDR3 is TGTGCCTGGAGGGTGGGGGGCGAGCAGTACTTC. Protein: CAWRVGGEQYF.

The chain combines TRBV7-9 with TRBJ2-1; TRBD1 aligns across 7 bases. Looked up from germline, CDR1 is SEHNR and CDR2 is FQNEAQ (reference sequence). This CDR3 spans 13 amino acids. Losses at the gene ends were 7 bases for V and 7 bases for J; bases not matched to a gene: 7. Here the CDR3 DNA reads TGTGCCAGCACCTTGACAGGGATGAATGAGCAGTTCTTC. Translation gives CASTLTGMNEQFF.

The chain employs TRBV28 and TRBJ1-1, with D hard to call. V lost 7 bases and J lost 10, with 13 bases in between. Germline V lookup: CDR1 MDHEN, CDR2 SYDVKM. The CDR3 is made up of 11 amino acids. CDR3 sequence reads: CASKSQALAFF. The CDR3 coding sequence is TGTGCCAGCAAGTCCCAGGCCCTAGCTTTCTTT.

The J gene is TRBJ1-3, the V gene TRBV3-1 (or the pseudogene TRBV3-2); no firm D call. Trimming removed 5 bases from V and 1 base from J, with 9 bases in between. The CDR3 runs 14 residues. CDR1 is LGHDT, CDR2 YNNKEL, per germline (reference sequence). The CDR3 DNA reads TGTGCCAGCAGCTCAGAAGAATCTGGAAACACCATATATTTT. This gives the protein CASSSEESGNTIYF.

The chain is built from TRBV28 and TRBJ1-2, with D possibly matching TRBD1 (6 bases). The V end lost 7 bases, the J end lost 4 bases, and 19 bases lay between the germline ends. Per the germline V gene, CDR1 is MDHEN and CDR2 is SYDVKM. The CDR3 is 15 residues long. Here the CDR3 reads CASTPGGAYIYGYTF. Written as DNA, the CDR3 is TGTGCCAGCACCCCCGGGGGGGCATATATCTATGGCTACACCTTC.

V is TRBV19 and J is TRBJ1-5; D not certain. The CDR3 totals 14 residues. V was shortened by 5 bases and J by 1 base, with 9 bases between the two germline ends. Germline V gives CDR1 LNHDA, CDR2 SQIVND (reference sequence). CDR3 sequence: CASSSFESNQPQHF. The DNA of the CDR3 is TGTGCCAGTAGTTCATTCGAGAGCAATCAGCCCCAGCATTTT.

The chain couples TRBV18 to TRBJ2-7, with 7 bases fitting TRBD1. Germline V lookup: CDR1 KGHSH, CDR2 LQKENI. V shed 3 bases, J shed 6 bases, and the junction held 2 bases outside the gene matches. The CDR3 is 12 residues long. The DNA for the CDR3 is TGTGCCAGCTCACCCGACAGGGTCGAGCAGTACTTC. This sequence encodes CASSPDRVEQYF.

The chain carries TRBV6-2 or TRBV6-3 and TRBJ1-4; no definite D call. The length of the CDR3 is 13 residues. Germline loops: CDR1 MNHEY, CDR2 SVGEGT. Trimming left V 4 bases short and J 5 bases short, with 8 bases between. The CDR3 sequence: CASSWQENEKLFF. The CDR3 region has the DNA TGTGCCAGCAGTTGGCAGGAAAATGAAAAACTGTTTTTT.

Judged by abundance, this clone is medium-sized (0.01 to 0.1%). This chain joins TRBV7-9 and TRBJ2-7; 7 bases match TRBD2. After removal of 8 bases from V and 2 bases from J, the junction contained 6 bases not matched to a gene. The CDR3 is made up of 13 amino acids. Germline V gene lookup returns CDR1 SEHNR and CDR2 FQNEAQ (reference sequence). The CDR3 here is CASVPGGTYEQYF. The DNA for the CDR3 is TGTGCCAGCGTCCCGGGAGGTACCTACGAGCAGTACTTC. Based on the CDR3 plus reference TRBV7-9 and TRBJ2-7, the full variable domain is DTGVSQNPRHKITKRGQNVTFRCDPISEHNRLYWYRQTLGQGPEFLTYFQNEAQLEKSRLLSDRFSAERPKGSFSTLEIQRTEQGDSAMYLCASVPGGTYEQYFGPGTRLTVT.